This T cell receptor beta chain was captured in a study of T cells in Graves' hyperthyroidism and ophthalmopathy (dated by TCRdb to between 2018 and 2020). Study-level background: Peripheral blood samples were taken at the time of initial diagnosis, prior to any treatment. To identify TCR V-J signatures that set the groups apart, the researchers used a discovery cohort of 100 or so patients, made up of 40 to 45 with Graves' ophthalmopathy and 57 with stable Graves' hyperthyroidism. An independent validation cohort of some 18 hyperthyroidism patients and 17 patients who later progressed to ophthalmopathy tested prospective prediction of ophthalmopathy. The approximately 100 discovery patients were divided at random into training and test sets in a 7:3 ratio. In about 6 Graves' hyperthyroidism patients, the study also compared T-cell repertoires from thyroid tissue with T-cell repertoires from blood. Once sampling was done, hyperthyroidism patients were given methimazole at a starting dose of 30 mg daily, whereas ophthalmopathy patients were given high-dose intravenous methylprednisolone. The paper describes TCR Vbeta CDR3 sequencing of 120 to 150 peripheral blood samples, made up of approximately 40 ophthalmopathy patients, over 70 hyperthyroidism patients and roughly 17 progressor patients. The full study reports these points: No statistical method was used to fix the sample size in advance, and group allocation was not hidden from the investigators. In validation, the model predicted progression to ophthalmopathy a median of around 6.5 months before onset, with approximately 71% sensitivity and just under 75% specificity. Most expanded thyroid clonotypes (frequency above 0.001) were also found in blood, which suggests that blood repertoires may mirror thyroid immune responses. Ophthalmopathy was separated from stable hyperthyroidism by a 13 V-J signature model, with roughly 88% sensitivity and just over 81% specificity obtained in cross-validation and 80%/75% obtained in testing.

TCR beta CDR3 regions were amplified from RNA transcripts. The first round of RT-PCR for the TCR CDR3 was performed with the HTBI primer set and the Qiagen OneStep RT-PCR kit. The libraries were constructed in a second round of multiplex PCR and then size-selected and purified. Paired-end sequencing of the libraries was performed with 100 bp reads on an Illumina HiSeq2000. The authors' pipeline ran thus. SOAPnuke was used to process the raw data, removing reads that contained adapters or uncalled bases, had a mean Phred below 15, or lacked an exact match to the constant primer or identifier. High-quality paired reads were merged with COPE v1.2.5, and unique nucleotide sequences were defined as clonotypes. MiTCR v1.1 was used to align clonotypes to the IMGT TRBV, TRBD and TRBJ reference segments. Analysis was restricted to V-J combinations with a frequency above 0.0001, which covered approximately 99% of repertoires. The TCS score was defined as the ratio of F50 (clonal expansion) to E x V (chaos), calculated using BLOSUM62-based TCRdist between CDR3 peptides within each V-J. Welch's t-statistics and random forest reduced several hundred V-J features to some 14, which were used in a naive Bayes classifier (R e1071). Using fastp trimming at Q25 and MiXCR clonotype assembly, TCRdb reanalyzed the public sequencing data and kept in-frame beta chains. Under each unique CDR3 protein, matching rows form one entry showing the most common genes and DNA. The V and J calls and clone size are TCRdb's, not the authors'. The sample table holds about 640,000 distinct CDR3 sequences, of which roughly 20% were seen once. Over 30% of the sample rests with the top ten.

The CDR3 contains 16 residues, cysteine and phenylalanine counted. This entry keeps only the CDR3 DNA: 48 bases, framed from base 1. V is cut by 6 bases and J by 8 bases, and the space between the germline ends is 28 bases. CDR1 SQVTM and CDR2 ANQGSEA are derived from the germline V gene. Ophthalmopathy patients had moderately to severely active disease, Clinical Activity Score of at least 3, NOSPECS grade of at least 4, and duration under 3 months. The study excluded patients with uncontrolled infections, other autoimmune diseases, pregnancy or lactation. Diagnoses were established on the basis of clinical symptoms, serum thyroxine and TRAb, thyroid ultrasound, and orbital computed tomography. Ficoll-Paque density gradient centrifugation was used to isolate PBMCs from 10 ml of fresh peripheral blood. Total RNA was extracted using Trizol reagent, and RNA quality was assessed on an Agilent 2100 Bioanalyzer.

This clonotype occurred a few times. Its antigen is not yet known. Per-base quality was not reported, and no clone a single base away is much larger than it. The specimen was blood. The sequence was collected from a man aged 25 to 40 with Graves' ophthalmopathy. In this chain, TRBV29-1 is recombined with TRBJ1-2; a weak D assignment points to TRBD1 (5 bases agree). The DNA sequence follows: TGCAGCGTGATTTTGAAGGGACGGGAGCACTTGGGGGGCTACACCTTC. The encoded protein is CSVILKGREHLGGYTF.